This entry lists 32 T cell receptor beta chains sequenced from one sample in a study of blood T cell repertoires in COVID-19. TCRdb's copy holds only in-frame clones and misses some; the assay was immunoSEQ multiplex PCR. The sample carries about 200,000 clones, 84% recorded once. Sequencing was carried out using peripheral blood. These receptors came from a woman aged 50 to 60 with active or convalescent COVID-19.

The V gene is TRBV7-3, the J gene TRBJ2-5; the match to TRBD2 covers 9 bases. The germline CDR1 and CDR2 sequences are SGHTA and FQGTGA. The CDR3 contains 13 residues. V lost 6 bases to trimming and J lost 5 bases; unmatched junction nucleotides: 4. In DNA form, the CDR3 reads TGTGCCAGCAGACGAACTAGCGGGGAGACCCAGTACTTC. Translation: CASRRTSGETQYF.

The chain employs TRBV6-6 and TRBJ2-7; D not certain. The CDR3 runs to 13 residues. Germline values: CDR1 MNHNY, CDR2 SVGAGI (reference sequence). Between the trimmed V and J ends, which lost 4 bases and 2 bases, there was a span of 9 bases. CDR3 loop: CASSFSEAYEQYV. The DNA for the CDR3 is TGTGCCAGCAGTTTCTCAGAGGCCTACGAGCAGTACGTC.

The chain employs TRBV10-1 and TRBJ2-6; tentative D call: TRBD2 (6 bases). Germline V gene sequence: CDR1 WNHNN, CDR2 SYGVQD (reference sequence). The CDR3 extends over 17 amino acids. Trimming shortened V by 4 bases and J by 0 bases, and 13 bases separated the two germline ends. Here the CDR3 DNA reads TGCGCCAGCAGTGGGCTAGCGTCGAGCTCTGGGGCCAACGTCCTGACTTTC. Translation: CASSGLASSSGANVLTF.

V usage is TRBV27 and J usage is TRBJ1-2; D is uncertain. This CDR3 has 14 amino acids. Germline lookup yields CDR1 MNHEY and CDR2 SMNVEV (reference sequence). V was cut by 5 bases and J by 6 bases, with 16 bases left in between. CDR3 bases: TGTGCCAGCAGTCCATGGGCGGGCGGCGATGGCTACACCTTC. This gives the protein CASSPWAGGDGYTF.

This chain links TRBV28 with TRBJ1-6, with D possibly matching TRBD1 (6 bases). Germline assignment: CDR1 MDHEN and CDR2 SYDVKM. The CDR3 totals 14 residues. V lost 6 bases and J 9 bases, leaving 15 bases between the germline ends. The CDR3 DNA reads TGTGCCAGCAGCCTTACAGGGTTGGGTTCACCCCTCCACTTT. Its translation is CASSLTGLGSPLHF.

As regards this clone: The junction and the germline gene differ at one end; a read error may be behind it. The chain employs TRBV29-1 and TRBJ2-2, with D hard to call. The length of the CDR3 is 14 residues. The V gene's germline CDR1 is SQVTM and CDR2 ANQGSEA. As DNA, the CDR3 is TGCAGCGTTAAAGATTTCGCGAACACCGGGGAGCTGTTTTTT. The encoded protein is CSVKDFANTGELFF.

CDR3 sequence reads: CASTTQDSYGYTF. In DNA, the CDR3 is TGTGCCAGCACCACTCAGGATTCCTATGGCTACACCTTC. The chain joins TRBV2 to TRBJ1-2; no clear D. Germline CDR1 SNHLY, CDR2 FYNNEI. The ends were cut back, 7 bases at V and 4 bases at J, with 13 bases in the middle. The CDR3 extends over 13 amino acids. Complete variable domain (other parts from reference TRBV2 and TRBJ1-2): EPEVTQTPSHQVTQMGQEVILRCVPISNHLYFYWYRQILGQKVEFLVSFYNNEISEKSEIFDDQFSVERPDGSNFTLKIRSTKLEDSAMYFCASTTQDSYGYTFGSGTRLTVV.

The chain couples TRBV18 to TRBJ1-2; tentatively, D is TRBD1 (6 bases). Germline values: CDR1 KGHSH, CDR2 LQKENI. The CDR3 loop spans 16 amino acids. V was clipped by 3 bases and J by 1 base, with 15 bases between them. In DNA, the CDR3 is TGTGCCAGCTCACCCCCTAAGGGGGACCTTAACTATGGCTACACCTTC. Amino acids: CASSPPKGDLNYGYTF.

The rearrangement links TRBV19 to TRBJ1-2, with 8 positions matching TRBD1. CDR3 size: 13 residues. V dropped 1 base and J dropped 6; count of bases not matched to a gene: 1. Germline V gene sequence: CDR1 LNHDA, CDR2 SQIVND (reference sequence). This CDR3 reads CASSIGGQDGYTF. The CDR3 bases are TGTGCCAGTAGTATAGGGGGACAGGATGGCTACACCTTC.

The chain is built from TRBV2 and TRBJ1-5; D gene ambiguous. The CDR3 runs to 16 residues. CDR1 is SNHLY and CDR2 is FYNNEI in the germline V gene. Trimming took 3 bases from V and 0 from J, leaving 12 bases between them. CDR3 region: CASSDMADYSNQPQHF. The CDR3 DNA follows: TGTGCCAGCAGTGACATGGCGGATTATAGCAATCAGCCCCAGCATTTT.

This chain connects TRBV7-8 to TRBJ2-2, with D tentatively TRBD1 (5 bases). Looked up from germline, CDR1 is SGHVS and CDR2 is FQNEAQ. This CDR3 contains 18 residues. The V end lost 0 bases, the J end lost 6 bases, and 20 bases lay between the germline ends. The CDR3 DNA sequence: TGTGCCAGCAGCTTAGCTTCAGGGTCGGTTTATCATGCCGGGGAGCTGTTTTTT. Amino acids: CASSLASGSVYHAGELFF.

The J gene is TRBJ2-5, the V gene TRBV4-1; 8 nucleotides line up with TRBD2. CDR3 length: 17 residues. V gave up 0 bases and J gave up 2 bases; unmatched junction bases: 8. Germline V gene sequence: CDR1 MGHRA, CDR2 YSYEKL. The CDR3 spells CASSQDRVAGLQETQYF. CDR3 in DNA: TGCGCCAGCAGCCAAGATCGAGTAGCGGGGCTTCAAGAGACCCAGTACTTC.

On this clone itself: Other DNA sequences in the sample encode the same CDR3. This chain connects TRBV19 to TRBJ1-1; no firm D call. The CDR3 contains 15 residues. Looked up from germline, CDR1 is LNHDA and CDR2 is SQIVND (reference sequence). V lost 3 bases and J lost 2, with 13 bases in between. This CDR3 reads CASSIQGRGNTEAFF. The CDR3 DNA reads TGTGCCAGTAGTATTCAAGGAAGAGGAAACACTGAAGCTTTCTTT.

V gene TRBV11-3 combines with J gene TRBJ2-5; 9 positions agree with TRBD1. Germline V CDR1 and CDR2: SGHNT, YENEEA. The V and J ends lost 5 bases and 5 bases, in that order; junction bases with no gene match: 15. The CDR3 runs 17 residues. The chain's CDR3 is CASSAGQGMGGWETQYF. For the CDR3, the DNA is TGTGCCAGCAGCGCCGGACAGGGGATGGGGGGATGGGAGACCCAGTACTTC.

This sequence joins TRBV11-2 and TRBJ1-1; TRBD1 aligns across 7 bases. CDR1 and CDR2 from the germline V gene are SGHAT and FQNNGV. J lost 8 bases, V lost 3 bases, and 15 bases had no gene match. The CDR3 loop spans 16 amino acids. This CDR3 is CASSLVTRQGVTEAFF. In DNA, the CDR3 is TGTGCCAGCAGCTTGGTTACTCGACAGGGTGTTACGGAAGCTTTCTTT. The complete variable domain, with remaining parts taken from reference TRBV11-2 and TRBJ1-1, reads EAGVAQSPRYKIIEKRQSVAFWCNPISGHATLYWYQQILGQGPKLLIQFQNNGVVDDSQLPKDRFSAERLKGVDSTLKIQPAKLEDSAVYLCASSLVTRQGVTEAFFGQGTRLTVV.

The V call is TRBV6-5, the J call TRBJ1-3; D is unclear. The V end lost 0 bases, the J end lost 0 bases, and 9 bases lay between the germline ends. This CDR3 is 16 amino acids long. Germline CDR1 is MNHEY and CDR2 is SVGAGI. The CDR3 nucleotides are TGTGCCAGCAGTTACTCGAGGCTTAGCTCTGGAAACACCATATATTTT. This translates into CASSYSRLSSGNTIYF.

This chain links TRBV6-5 with TRBJ2-2; weak D call: TRBD2 (5 bases). The V end lost 7 bases, the J end lost 4 bases, and 13 bases lay between the germline ends. Germline V CDR1 and CDR2: MNHEY, SVGAGI. The CDR3 consists of 14 residues. The DNA for the CDR3 is TGTGCCAGCATACTAGTCGGATTCACCGGGGAGCTGTTTTTT. Translated: CASILVGFTGELFF.

V usage is TRBV5-4 and J usage is TRBJ2-1, with D unclear. The V end lost 4 bases, the J end lost 7 bases, and 15 bases lay between the germline ends. Per germline, CDR1 SGHNT and CDR2 YYREEE (reference sequence). CDR3 length: 14 amino acids. CDR3 protein: CASSVEFRKNEQFF. The CDR3 coding sequence is TGTGCCAGCAGCGTCGAGTTCAGGAAAAATGAGCAGTTCTTC.

This chain links TRBV7-8 with TRBJ2-1, with D possibly matching TRBD1 (5 bases). Germline V CDR1 and CDR2: SGHVS, FQNEAQ. This CDR3 spans 15 amino acids. Deletions cut 5 bases from V and 2 bases from J, with 13 bases between. CDR3 protein: CASSPRAGTYNEQFF. The CDR3 coding sequence is TGTGCCAGCAGCCCTCGGGCAGGGACCTACAATGAGCAGTTCTTC.

The chain is built from TRBV19 and TRBJ2-2, with a tentative D call TRBD2 (5 bases). CDR1 and CDR2 (germline): LNHDA, SQIVND (reference sequence). V was pared by 4 bases and J by 7 bases, with 16 bases between. This CDR3 has 15 residues. CDR3 in DNA: TGTGCCAGTAGTAGCCAAATCGGACTCGGCGGGGAGCTGTTTTTT. The encoded protein is CASSSQIGLGGELFF. Full variable domain (rest looked up from reference TRBV19 and TRBJ2-2): DGGITQSPKYLFRKEGQNVTLSCEQNLNHDAMYWYRQDPGQGLRLIYYSQIVNDFQKGDIAEGYSVSREKKESFPLTVTSAQKNPTAFYLCASSSQIGLGGELFFGEGSRLTVL.

This clone showed up just once. This chain connects TRBV28 to TRBJ1-1, with D unresolved. The CDR3 covers 12 residues. Trimming shortened V by 4 bases and J by 6 bases, and 9 bases separated the two germline ends. The germline gives CDR1 MDHEN, CDR2 SYDVKM. CDR3 bases: TGTGCCAGCAGTTCGCTGAGCCCTGAAGCTTTCTTT. Translated: CASSSLSPEAFF.

The chain links TRBV19 to TRBJ1-4; D might be TRBD1 (6 bases). V gave up 6 bases and J gave up 2 bases, with 16 bases separating them. The CDR3 sequence is 16 residues long. Germline values: CDR1 LNHDA, CDR2 SQIVND (reference sequence). CDR3 loop: CASSRGGVSTNEKLFF. The DNA of the CDR3 is TGTGCCAGTAGCCGAGGGGGGGTCTCGACTAATGAAAAACTGTTTTTT.

The V and J genes are TRBV2 and TRBJ2-6; TRBD1 agrees at 9 bases. The germline gives CDR1 SNHLY, CDR2 FYNNEI. The CDR3 contains 17 residues. With 6 bases clipped from V and 0 bases from J, the junction kept 6 bases outside the gene matches. CDR3 in amino acids: CASSAGQGFSGANVLTF. CDR3 nucleotides: TGTGCCAGCAGCGCGGGACAGGGATTCTCTGGGGCCAACGTCCTGACTTTC.

The gene calls are TRBV30 and TRBJ1-2; TRBD1 aligns across 9 bases. The ends lost 2 bases at V and 5 bases at J; junction bases unmatched: 3. The CDR3 is 13 amino acids. Germline CDR1 is GTSNPN and CDR2 is SVGIG (reference sequence). In DNA form, the CDR3 reads TGTGCCTGGAGTCTCGGACAGGGGTATGGCTACACCTTC. Its protein product is CAWSLGQGYGYTF.

This chain uses TRBV6-5 with TRBJ2-7; weak D call: TRBD1 (7 bases). V was cut by 5 bases and J by 7 bases, with 18 bases left in between. The V gene's germline CDR1 is MNHEY and CDR2 SVGAGI. The CDR3 is 14 amino acids. The CDR3 DNA follows: TGTGCCAGCAGTCCAGGGGGGAGCTTATGGGAGCAGTACTTC. It translates to CASSPGGSLWEQYF.

The J gene is TRBJ1-2, the V gene TRBV6-5; maybe TRBD1 (5 bases). The CDR3 extends over 13 amino acids. Germline V gene lookup returns CDR1 MNHEY and CDR2 SVGAGI. Trimming pared 6 bases from V and 0 bases from J, leaving 8 bases between. The CDR3 loop reads CASSRQSNYGYTF. The CDR3 DNA sequence: TGTGCCAGCAGCCGACAGTCTAACTATGGCTACACCTTC.

The chain joins TRBV28 to TRBJ1-2; perhaps TRBD1 as D (5 bases). The V end was cut by 2 bases, the J end by 5 bases, with 9 bases between. CDR1 MDHEN and CDR2 SYDVKM come from the germline V gene. The CDR3 contains 13 residues. CDR3 nucleotides: TGTGCCAGCAGTTTAGGGGCTCGATATGGCTACACCTTC. The encoded protein is CASSLGARYGYTF.

This CDR3 reads CASSLRGEGGYTF. Written as DNA, the CDR3 is TGTGCCAGCAGCCTCCGGGGGGAGGGGGGCTACACCTTC. The chain couples TRBV3-1 (or the pseudogene TRBV3-2) to TRBJ1-2, with D perhaps TRBD1 (5 bases). The germline V gene encodes CDR1 LGHDT and CDR2 YNNKEL (reference sequence). The germline V and J ends were trimmed by 4 bases and 8 bases, with 14 bases remaining between them. There are 13 residues in the CDR3.

This clone was detected a few times. The rearrangement uses TRBV23-1 and TRBJ1-1; 9 nucleotides line up with TRBD1. TRBV23-1 is an ORF, with its function uncertain. J gave up 4 bases and V 2 bases, and 11 bases lay outside the gene matches. There are 17 residues in the CDR3. CDR3 residues: CASSQAGTGCMGTEAFF. CDR3 nucleotides: TGCGCCAGCAGTCAAGCCGGGACAGGGTGCATGGGCACTGAAGCTTTCTTT.

This chain joins TRBV12-5 and TRBJ2-2; 12 nucleotides line up with TRBD2. CDR3 length: 15 amino acids. Germline V CDR1 and CDR2: LGHNT, FRNRAP. The V gene end was trimmed by 6 bases and the J gene end by 6 bases; junction bases not matched to a gene: 5. CDR3: CASGSSGGAAGELFF. In nucleotides, the CDR3 is TGTGCTAGTGGCTCTAGCGGGGGGGCAGCCGGGGAGCTGTTTTTT.

The CDR3 spells CASSQGIAAAYNSPLHF. CDR3 nucleotides: TGCGCCAGCAGCCAAGGGATTGCGGCTGCCTATAATTCACCCCTCCACTTT. This rearrangement joins TRBV4-1 to TRBJ1-6; D unresolved. CDR1 is MGHRA, CDR2 YSYEKL, per germline. The CDR3 is made up of 17 amino acids. V was pared by 1 base and J by 2 bases, with 12 bases between.

This chain connects TRBV3-1 (or the pseudogene TRBV3-2) to TRBJ2-1, with D possibly matching TRBD2 (6 bases). CDR3 length: 15 amino acids. Trimming left V 1 base short and J 4 bases short, with 11 bases between. CDR1 LGHDT and CDR2 YNNKEL come from the germline V gene (reference sequence). The CDR3 spells CASSQVAGQYNEQFF. The DNA of the CDR3 is TGTGCCAGCAGCCAAGTCGCGGGGCAGTACAATGAGCAGTTCTTC.